This is a list of T cell receptor beta chains from one sample in a study of cytomegalovirus exposure and HLA in healthy donors. Here immunoSEQ multiplex PCR was the method, and the copy in TCRdb shows in-frame clones only, minus some. This table has roughly 150,000 clones, about 85% appearing once. Specimen: PBMCs. These receptors all come from a young woman in good health and CMV-seronegative. CDR3s include the opening cysteine and the closing phenylalanine or tryptophan. Each record gives: J gene, D gene, V gene, CDR3 protein. D genes are given only for firm matches.

TRBJ2-5 | NA | TRBV2 | CASISRDQETQYF
TRBJ2-7 | NA | TRBV19 | CASSTTQATYEQYF
TRBJ2-1 | TRBD1 | TRBV7-2 | CASSPRRLQGAVTYNEQFF
TRBJ2-7 | TRBD2 | TRBV5-1 | CASSFLAGGFYEQYF
TRBJ2-1 | TRBD2 | TRBV19 | CASSRKLAGGPQSLNEQFF
NA | TRBD2 | TRBV29-1 | CSAGGAGRQDEQYF
TRBJ2-7 | TRBD2 | TRBV7-2 | CASSFAVTSGYEQYF
TRBJ2-4 | TRBD1 | TRBV7-8 | CASSSGQGKYF
TRBJ2-7 | TRBD2 | TRBV30 | CAWSGLAKRGEQYF
TRBJ2-1 | NA | TRBV4-3 | CASSQDRGGITPYNEQFF
TRBJ2-3 | NA | TRBV4-3 | CASSQGSSGSTDTQYF
TRBJ2-7 | NA | TRBV27 | CASRSGLPPYEQYF
TRBJ1-3 | NA | TRBV28 | CASSQGYGNTIYF
TRBJ1-5 | NA | TRBV2 | CASSDEKPQHF
TRBJ2-7 | NA | TRBV11-2 | CASSLDGRAASSYEQYF
TRBJ2-3 | TRBD1 | TRBV7-2 | CASREPGQAAADTQYF
TRBJ2-7 | TRBD2 | TRBV5-5 | CASSPGLAGVYEQYF
TRBJ2-5 | TRBD2 | TRBV5-1 | CASSLPGSSSGQETQYF
TRBJ2-5 | TRBD2 | TRBV5-1 | CASSGTGLAGETQYF
TRBJ1-2 | TRBD1 | TRBV19 | CASSARDRIYGYTF
TRBJ2-5 | TRBD1 | TRBV4-3 | CASSQAGNRGETQYF
TRBJ2-1 | NA | TRBV4-1 | CASSQEPARLPYNEQFF
TRBJ2-5 | TRBD2 | TRBV5-1 | CASSLVGTSVRETQYF
TRBJ2-5 | NA | TRBV4-1 | CASSQERETQYF
TRBJ1-2 | NA | TRBV19 | CASSIVPPNGYTF
TRBJ2-3 | TRBD2 | TRBV27 | CASSLSISGLRNTQYF
TRBJ2-7 | NA | TRBV6-5 | CASSRGSLAEQYF
TRBJ2-5 | TRBD1 | TRBV7-3 | CASSLTRQGDRDQFKETQYF
TRBJ2-7 | TRBD1 | TRBV4-1 | CASSQEMTGEYEQYF
TRBJ2-1 | NA | TRBV5-4 | CASSLDSGEQFF
TRBJ2-7 | NA | TRBV30 | CAWSVSGYEQYF
TRBJ1-1 | TRBD1 | TRBV11-2 | CASSFISYRSQGATEAFF
TRBJ1-3 | NA | TRBV28 | CASSDMGAGNTIYF
TRBJ2-7 | NA | TRBV13 | CASSSGLGTYEQYF
TRBJ2-5 | NA | TRBV5-1 | CASSPEGGETQYF
TRBJ1-1 | TRBD1 | TRBV9 | CASSYQGASGAEAFF
TRBJ2-5 | TRBD1 | TRBV2 | CASRPDRAETQYF
TRBJ2-3 | NA | TRBV19 | CASSIRGKSTDTQYF
TRBJ2-1 | TRBD1 | TRBV10-1 | CASSRFRPGQGLHEQFF
TRBJ2-2 | TRBD1 | TRBV7-2 | CASRPGQATGELFF
TRBJ2-2 | NA | TRBV28 | CASISGGGRNTGELFF
TRBJ2-7 | NA | TRBV28 | CASSFGTLYEQYF
TRBJ2-6 | TRBD1 | TRBV19 | CASSIPRQGTGANVLTF
TRBJ2-7 | TRBD1 | TRBV11-2 | CASSLDRGLGEQYF
TRBJ1-2 | NA | TRBV5-4 | CASSFPDRIYGYTF
NA | TRBD1 | TRBV4-3 | CASSQGAGGSYEQYF
TRBJ2-6 | NA | TRBV4-2 | CASSQSDTFSGANVLTF
TRBJ2-3 | TRBD2 | TRBV12-5 | CASGLFLAGPTDTQYF
TRBJ2-3 | TRBD2 | TRBV13 | CASSLSGRGTDTQYF
TRBJ1-6 | NA | TRBV29-1 | CSVPAGRGNSPLHF
TRBJ2-5 | NA | TRBV2 | CASSPDRRQAQYF
TRBJ2-1 | TRBD2 | TRBV4-3 | CASSQDIRGGWNEQFF
TRBJ2-1 | TRBD2 | TRBV7-9 | CASSLVWREGRNEQFF
TRBJ2-7 | TRBD1 | TRBV28 | CASSSGTGRVGGYEQYF
TRBJ1-1 | NA | TRBV4-3 | CASSQEVGGDGGRTTEAFF
TRBJ2-5 | NA | TRBV21-1 | CASSKAVGLAGVGETQYF
TRBJ2-1 | NA | TRBV28 | CAVQGNYNEQFF